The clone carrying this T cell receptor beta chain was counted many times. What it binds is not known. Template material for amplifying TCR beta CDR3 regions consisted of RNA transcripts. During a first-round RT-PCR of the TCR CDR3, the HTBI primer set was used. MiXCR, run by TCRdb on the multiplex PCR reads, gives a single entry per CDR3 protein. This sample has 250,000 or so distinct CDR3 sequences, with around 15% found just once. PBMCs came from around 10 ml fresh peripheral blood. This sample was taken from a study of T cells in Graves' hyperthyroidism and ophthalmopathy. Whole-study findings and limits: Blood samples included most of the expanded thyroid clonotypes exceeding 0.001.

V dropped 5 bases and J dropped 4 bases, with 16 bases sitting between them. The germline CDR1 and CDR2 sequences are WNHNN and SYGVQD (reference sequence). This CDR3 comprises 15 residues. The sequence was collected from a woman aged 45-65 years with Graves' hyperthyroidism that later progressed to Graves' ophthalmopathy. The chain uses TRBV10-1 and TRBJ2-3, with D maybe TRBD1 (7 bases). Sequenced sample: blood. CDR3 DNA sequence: TGCGCCAGCAGTCCGGGGGACAGCACAGCAGATACGCAGTATTTT. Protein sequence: CASSPGDSTADTQYF.